This T cell receptor (beta chain) was recorded in a study of identical twins. On this clonotype itself: Its antigen remains unknown.

From the 5' RACE reads, TCRdb called clonotypes with MiXCR, one entry per CDR3 protein. The sample lists 450,000 to 600,000 distinct CDR3 sequences; about 20% were seen once. Germline CDR1 is SGHVS and CDR2 is FQNEAQ. The CDR3 covers 15 residues. Between the trimmed V and J ends, which lost 5 bases and 6 bases, there was a span of 17 bases. Points from the study as a whole: The authors drew conclusions from cross-sectional statistical analysis rather than following the same donors.

The data were also submitted as part of a second study, on yellow fever vaccine responses in identical twins.

The chain is built from TRBV7-8 and TRBJ2-1; perhaps TRBD1 as D (5 bases). The TCR sequence derives from a woman between 18 and 29 years old in good health. The sequenced sample consisted of CD4+ T cells sorted from blood. CDR3 protein: CASSPDAGPLNEQFF. CDR3 bases: TGTGCCAGCAGCCCCGACGCAGGGCCACTCAATGAGCAGTTCTTC. Using reference TRBV7-8 and TRBJ2-1 for the parts outside the CDR3, the full variable domain is GAGVSQSPRYKVAKRGQDVALRCDPISGHVSLFWYQQALGQGPEFLTYFQNEAQLDKSGLPSDRFFAERPEGSVSTLKIQRTQQEDSAVYLCASSPDAGPLNEQFFGPGTRLTVL.